These T cell receptor beta chains were read from a single sample in a study of tumor-infiltrating lymphocytes in primary liver carcinoma. TCRdb called the multiplex PCR reads again in MiXCR, with one record for every CDR3 protein. The sample lists around 88,000 distinct CDR3 sequences; around 68% were seen once. Material for sequencing was tumor-adjacent normal liver tissue. The source of these receptors is a man aged 35-49 years with primary liver carcinoma and hepatitis B virus infection. CDR3s include the opening cysteine and the closing phenylalanine or tryptophan. Size is stated for part of the rows, as once, few or many counts, or as a class when the clone is expanded.

clone_size | j_call | v_call | cdr3_aa
- | TRBJ2-3 | TRBV11-1 | CVSSLGTSSQTDTQYF
- | TRBJ2-3 | TRBV11-2 | CASSLGRNDTRYF
- | TRBJ1-2 | TRBV6-1 | CASSEWIYGYTF
many | TRBJ2-1 | TRBV12-3/TRBV12-4 | CASSPAPSSYNEQFF
- | TRBJ2-5 | TRBV11-2 | CTNGGGDQETQYF
- | TRBJ2-1 | TRBV11-2 | CASSLEGAHSEQFF
few | TRBJ2-7 | TRBV28 | CASSYRDRGSYEQYF
many | TRBJ2-7 | TRBV5-5 | CASSLGGDYEQYF
few | TRBJ1-1 | TRBV30 | CAWSVNGAFRVNTEAFF
- | TRBJ1-2 | TRBV12-3/TRBV12-4 | CSSSPWADGGYTF
many | TRBJ2-7 | TRBV12-3/TRBV12-4 | CASSLQGPSGYEQYF
- | TRBJ2-2 | TRBV11-2 | CDSSFTGGVGTGELFF
- | TRBJ2-5 | TRBV29-1 | CRVVGEVTQYF
- | TRBJ1-1 | TRBV11-1 | CVSSLWGQGTEAFF
- | TRBJ2-5 | TRBV11-2 | CASSLGALSGFQETLYF
- | TRBJ2-7 | TRBV11-2 | CASSLAYIAYEQYF
few | TRBJ2-3 | TRBV12-3/TRBV12-4 | CASSSPEVADTQYF
many | TRBJ2-7 | TRBV5-6 | CASTRTSAYEQYF
- | - | TRBV10-2 | CTSSGTSDYNEQYF
once | TRBJ2-1 | TRBV4-1 | CVSSPTSGSYNEQFF
- | TRBJ1-1 | TRBV11-2 | CASSLTRSPNTEAFF
- | TRBJ2-3 | TRBV11-2 | CTSTGGSDTRYF
- | TRBJ2-3 | TRBV28 | CASSFPRLAGGRQDTQYF
few | TRBJ2-1 | TRBV11-2 | CTSSFLLNEQFF
many | TRBJ2-7 | TRBV7-8 | CASSSSTSGAYEQYF
- | TRBJ2-5 | TRBV28 | CAGSSIYSGGSQETRYF
many | TRBJ2-1 | TRBV6-2/TRBV6-3 | CASSITGGVFFNEQFF
- | TRBJ1-2 | TRBV4-1 | CASSQEAGTNYDYTF